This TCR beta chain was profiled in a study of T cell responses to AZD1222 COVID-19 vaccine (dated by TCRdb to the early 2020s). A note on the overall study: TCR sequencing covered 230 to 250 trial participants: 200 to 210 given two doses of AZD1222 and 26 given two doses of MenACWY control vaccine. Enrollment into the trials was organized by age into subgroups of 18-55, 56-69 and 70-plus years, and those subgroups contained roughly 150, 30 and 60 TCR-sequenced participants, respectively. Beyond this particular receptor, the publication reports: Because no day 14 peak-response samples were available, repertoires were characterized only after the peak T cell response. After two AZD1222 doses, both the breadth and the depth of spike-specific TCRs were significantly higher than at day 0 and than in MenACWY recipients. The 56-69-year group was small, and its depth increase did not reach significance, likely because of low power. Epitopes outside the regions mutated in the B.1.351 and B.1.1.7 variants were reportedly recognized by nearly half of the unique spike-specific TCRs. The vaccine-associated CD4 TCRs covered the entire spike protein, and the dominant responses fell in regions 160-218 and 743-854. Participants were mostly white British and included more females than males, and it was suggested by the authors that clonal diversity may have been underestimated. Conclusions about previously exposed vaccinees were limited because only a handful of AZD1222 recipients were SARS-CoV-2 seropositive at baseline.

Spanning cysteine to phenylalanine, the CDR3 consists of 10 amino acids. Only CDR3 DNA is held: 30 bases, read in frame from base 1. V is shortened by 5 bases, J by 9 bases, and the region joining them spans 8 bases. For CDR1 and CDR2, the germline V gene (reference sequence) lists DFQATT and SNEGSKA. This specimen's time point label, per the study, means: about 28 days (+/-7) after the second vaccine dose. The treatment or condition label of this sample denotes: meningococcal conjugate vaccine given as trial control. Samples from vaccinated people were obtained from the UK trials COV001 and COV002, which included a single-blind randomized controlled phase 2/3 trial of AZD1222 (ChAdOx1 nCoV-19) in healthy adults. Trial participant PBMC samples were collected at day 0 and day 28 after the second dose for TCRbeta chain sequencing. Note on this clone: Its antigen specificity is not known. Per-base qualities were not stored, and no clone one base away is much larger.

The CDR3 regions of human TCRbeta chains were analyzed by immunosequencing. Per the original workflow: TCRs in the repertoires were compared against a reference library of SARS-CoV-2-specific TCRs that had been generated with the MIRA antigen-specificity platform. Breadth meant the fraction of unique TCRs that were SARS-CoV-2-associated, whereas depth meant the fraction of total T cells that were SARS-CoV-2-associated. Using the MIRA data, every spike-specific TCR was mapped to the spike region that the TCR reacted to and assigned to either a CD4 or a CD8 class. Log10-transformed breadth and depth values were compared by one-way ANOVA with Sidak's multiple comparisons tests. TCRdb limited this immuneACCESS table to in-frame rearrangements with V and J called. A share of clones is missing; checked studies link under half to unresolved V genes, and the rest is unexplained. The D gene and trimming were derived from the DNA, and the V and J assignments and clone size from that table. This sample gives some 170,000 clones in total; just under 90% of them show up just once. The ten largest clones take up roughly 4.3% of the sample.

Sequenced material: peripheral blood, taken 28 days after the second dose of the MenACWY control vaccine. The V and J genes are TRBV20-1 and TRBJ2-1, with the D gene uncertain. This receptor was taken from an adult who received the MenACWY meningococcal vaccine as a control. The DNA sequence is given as TGCAGTGCTTTGAGAGGTGAGCAGTTCTTC. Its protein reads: CSALRGEQFF.